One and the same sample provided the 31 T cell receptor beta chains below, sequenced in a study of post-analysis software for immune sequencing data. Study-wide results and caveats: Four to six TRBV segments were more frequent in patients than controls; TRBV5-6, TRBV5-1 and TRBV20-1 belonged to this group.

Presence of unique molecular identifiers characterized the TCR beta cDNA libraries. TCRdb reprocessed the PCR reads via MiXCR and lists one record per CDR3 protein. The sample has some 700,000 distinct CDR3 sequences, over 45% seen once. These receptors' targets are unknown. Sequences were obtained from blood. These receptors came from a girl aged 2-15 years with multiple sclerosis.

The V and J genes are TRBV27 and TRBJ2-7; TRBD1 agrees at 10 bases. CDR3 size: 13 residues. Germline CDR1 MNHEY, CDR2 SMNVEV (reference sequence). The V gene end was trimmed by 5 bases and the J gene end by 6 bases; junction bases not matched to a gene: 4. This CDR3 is CASSPTGGAEQYF. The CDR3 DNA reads TGTGCCAGCAGTCCGACAGGGGGCGCCGAGCAGTACTTC.

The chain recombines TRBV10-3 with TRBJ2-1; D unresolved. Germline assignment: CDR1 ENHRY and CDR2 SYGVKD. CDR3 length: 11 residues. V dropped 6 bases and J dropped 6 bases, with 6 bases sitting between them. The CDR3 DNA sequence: TGTGCCATCAGACGAACCAATGAGCAGTTCTTC. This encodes CAIRRTNEQFF.

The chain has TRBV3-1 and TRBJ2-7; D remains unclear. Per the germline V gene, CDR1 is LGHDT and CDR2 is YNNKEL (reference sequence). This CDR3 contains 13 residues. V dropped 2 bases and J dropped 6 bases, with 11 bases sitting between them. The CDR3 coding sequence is TGTGCCAGCAGCCAACGGACGGAGTCCGAGCAGTACTTC. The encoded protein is CASSQRTESEQYF.

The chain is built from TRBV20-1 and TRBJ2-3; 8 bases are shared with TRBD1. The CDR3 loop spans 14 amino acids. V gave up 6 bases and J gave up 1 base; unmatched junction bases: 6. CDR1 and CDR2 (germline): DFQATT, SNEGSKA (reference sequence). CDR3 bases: TGCAGTGCCCAGGACAGGGTCGGCACAGATACGCAGTATTTT. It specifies CSAQDRVGTDTQYF.

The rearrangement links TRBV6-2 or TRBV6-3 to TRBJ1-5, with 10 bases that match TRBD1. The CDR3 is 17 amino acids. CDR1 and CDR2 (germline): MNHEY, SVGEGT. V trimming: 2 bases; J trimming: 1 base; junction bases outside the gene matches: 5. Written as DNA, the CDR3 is TGTGCCAGCAGTTACGAGACAGGGGGCCCAAGCAATCAGCCCCAGCATTTT. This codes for CASSYETGGPSNQPQHF.

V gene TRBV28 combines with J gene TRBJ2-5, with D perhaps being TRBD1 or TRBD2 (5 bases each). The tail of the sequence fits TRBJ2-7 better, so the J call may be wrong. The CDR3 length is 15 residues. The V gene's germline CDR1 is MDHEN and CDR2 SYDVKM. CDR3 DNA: TGTGCCAGCAGTTCGGCGAGGGGCTTCTATTACGAGCAGTACTTC. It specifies CASSSARGFYYEQYF.

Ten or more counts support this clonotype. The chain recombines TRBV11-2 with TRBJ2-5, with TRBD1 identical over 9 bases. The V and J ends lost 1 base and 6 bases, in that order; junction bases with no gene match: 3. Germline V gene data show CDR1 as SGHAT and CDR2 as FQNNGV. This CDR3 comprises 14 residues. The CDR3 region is CASSLVDRGKTQYF. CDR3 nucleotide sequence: TGTGCCAGCAGCTTAGTTGACAGGGGGAAGACCCAGTACTTC.

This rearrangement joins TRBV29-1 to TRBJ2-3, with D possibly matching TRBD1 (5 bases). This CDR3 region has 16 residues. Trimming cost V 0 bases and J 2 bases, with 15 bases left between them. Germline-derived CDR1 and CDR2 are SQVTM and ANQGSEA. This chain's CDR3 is CSVEDPGRVLTDTQYF. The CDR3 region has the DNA TGCAGCGTTGAAGATCCCGGCAGGGTCCTCACAGATACGCAGTATTTT.

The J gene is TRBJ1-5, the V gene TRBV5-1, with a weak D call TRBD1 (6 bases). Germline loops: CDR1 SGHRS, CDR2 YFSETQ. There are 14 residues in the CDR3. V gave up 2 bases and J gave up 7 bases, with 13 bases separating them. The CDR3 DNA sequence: TGCGCCAGCAGCTTCGGGGAGGGGGAGCAGCCCCAGCATTTT. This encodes CASSFGEGEQPQHF.

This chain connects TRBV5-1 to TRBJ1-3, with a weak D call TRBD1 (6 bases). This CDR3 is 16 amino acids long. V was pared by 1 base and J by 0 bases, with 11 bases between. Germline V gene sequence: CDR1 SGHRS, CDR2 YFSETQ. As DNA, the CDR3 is TGCGCCAGCAGCTTGAGGGGGATCCACTCTGGAAACACCATATATTTT. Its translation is CASSLRGIHSGNTIYF.

The CDR3 region is CASSDLAGGPNEQFF. CDR3 in DNA: TGTGCCAGCAGTGATCTGGCGGGGGGCCCGAATGAGCAGTTCTTC. This chain joins TRBV6-4 and TRBJ2-1; 8 nucleotides match TRBD2. Germline values: CDR1 MRHNA, CDR2 SNTAGT. The CDR3 runs to 15 residues. After removal of 3 bases from V and 7 bases from J, the junction contained 8 bases not matched to a gene.

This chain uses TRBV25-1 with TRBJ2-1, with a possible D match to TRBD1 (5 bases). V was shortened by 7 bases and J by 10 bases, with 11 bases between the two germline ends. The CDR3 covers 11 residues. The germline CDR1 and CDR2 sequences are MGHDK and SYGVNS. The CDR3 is CASKGVGEQFF. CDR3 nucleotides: TGTGCCAGCAAAGGGGTAGGGGAGCAGTTCTTC.

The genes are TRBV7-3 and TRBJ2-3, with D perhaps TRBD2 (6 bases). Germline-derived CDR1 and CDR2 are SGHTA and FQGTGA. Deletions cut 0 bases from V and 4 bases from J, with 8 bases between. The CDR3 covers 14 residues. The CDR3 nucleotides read TGTGCCAGCAGCTTAACTCGGGGGTCAGATACGCAGTATTTT. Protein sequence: CASSLTRGSDTQYF.

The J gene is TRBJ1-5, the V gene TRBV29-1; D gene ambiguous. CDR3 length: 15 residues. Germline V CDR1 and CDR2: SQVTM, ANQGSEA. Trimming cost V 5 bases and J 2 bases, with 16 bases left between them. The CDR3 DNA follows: TGCAGCGTTATAAAGGACGCTAACGGCAATCAGCCCCAGCATTTT. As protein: CSVIKDANGNQPQHF.

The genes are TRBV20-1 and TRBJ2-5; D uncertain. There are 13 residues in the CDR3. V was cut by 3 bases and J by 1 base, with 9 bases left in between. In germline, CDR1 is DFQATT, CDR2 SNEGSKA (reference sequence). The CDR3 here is CSASSQSQETQYF. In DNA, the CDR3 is TGCAGTGCTAGTAGCCAGAGCCAAGAGACCCAGTACTTC.

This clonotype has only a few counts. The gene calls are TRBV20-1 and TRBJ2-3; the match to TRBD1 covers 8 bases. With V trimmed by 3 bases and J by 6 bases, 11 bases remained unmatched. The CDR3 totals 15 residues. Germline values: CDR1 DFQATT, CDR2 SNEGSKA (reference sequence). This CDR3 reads CSARDPPGGMDTQYF. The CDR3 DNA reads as TGCAGTGCTAGGGATCCCCCAGGGGGCATGGATACGCAGTATTTT.

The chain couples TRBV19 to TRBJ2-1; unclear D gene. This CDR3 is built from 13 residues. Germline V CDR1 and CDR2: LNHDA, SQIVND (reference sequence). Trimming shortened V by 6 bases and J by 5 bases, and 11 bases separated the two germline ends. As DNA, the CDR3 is TGTGCCAGTAGCGTGACTCAAGACAATGAGCAGTTCTTC. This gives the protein CASSVTQDNEQFF.

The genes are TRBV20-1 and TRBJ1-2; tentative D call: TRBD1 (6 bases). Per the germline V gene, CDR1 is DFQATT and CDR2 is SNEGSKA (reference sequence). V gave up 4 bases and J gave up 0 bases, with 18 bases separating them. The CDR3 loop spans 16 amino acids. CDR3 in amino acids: CSAIEGGPISNYGYTF. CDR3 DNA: TGCAGTGCTATTGAGGGGGGCCCCATTTCTAACTATGGCTACACCTTC.

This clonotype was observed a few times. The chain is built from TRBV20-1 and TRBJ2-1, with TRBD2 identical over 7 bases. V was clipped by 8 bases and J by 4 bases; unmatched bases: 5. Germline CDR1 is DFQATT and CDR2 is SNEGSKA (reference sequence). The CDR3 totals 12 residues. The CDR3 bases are TGCAGTAGCGGGGCTCGTTACAATGAGCAGTTCTTC. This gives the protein CSSGARYNEQFF.

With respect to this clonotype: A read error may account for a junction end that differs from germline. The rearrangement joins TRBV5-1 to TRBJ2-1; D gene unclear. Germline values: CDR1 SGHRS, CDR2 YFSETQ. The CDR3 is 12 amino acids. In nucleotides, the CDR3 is TGTGCCAGCAGCTTAGGATTGAATGAGCAGTTCTTC. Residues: CASSLGLNEQFF.

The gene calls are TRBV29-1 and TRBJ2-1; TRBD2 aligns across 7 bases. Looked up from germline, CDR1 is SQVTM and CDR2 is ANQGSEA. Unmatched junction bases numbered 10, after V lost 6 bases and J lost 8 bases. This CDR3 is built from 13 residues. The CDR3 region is CSVAWGREDEQFF. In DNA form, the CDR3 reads TGCAGCGTGGCCTGGGGACGGGAGGATGAGCAGTTCTTC.

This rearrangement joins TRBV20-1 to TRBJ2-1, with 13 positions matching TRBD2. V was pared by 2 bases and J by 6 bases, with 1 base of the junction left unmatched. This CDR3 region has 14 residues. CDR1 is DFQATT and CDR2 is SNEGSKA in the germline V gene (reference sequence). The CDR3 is CSARTSGRVNEQFF. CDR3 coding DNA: TGCAGTGCTAGAACTAGCGGGAGGGTCAATGAGCAGTTCTTC.

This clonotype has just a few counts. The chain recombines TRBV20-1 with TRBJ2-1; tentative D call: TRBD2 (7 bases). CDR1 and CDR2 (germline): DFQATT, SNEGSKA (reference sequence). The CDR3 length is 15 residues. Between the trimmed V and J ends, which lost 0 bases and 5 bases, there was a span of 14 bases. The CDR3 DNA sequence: TGCAGTGCTAGAGATGCTGCGGGGGCTGACAATGAGCAGTTCTTC. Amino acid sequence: CSARDAAGADNEQFF.

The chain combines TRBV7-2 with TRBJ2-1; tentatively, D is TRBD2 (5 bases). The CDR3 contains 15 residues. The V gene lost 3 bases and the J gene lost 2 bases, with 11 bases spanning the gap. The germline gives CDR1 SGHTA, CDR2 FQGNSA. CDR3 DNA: TGTGCCAGCAGCTTCGGACTCTGGGCCTACAATGAGCAGTTCTTC. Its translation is CASSFGLWAYNEQFF.

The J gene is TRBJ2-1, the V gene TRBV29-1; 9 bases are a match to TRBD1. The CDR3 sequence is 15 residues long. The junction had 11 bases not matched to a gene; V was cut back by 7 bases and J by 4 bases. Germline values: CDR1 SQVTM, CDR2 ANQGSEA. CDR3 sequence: CSAGSGTGLYNEQFF. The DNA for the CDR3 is TGCAGCGCCGGTTCCGGGACAGGGCTGTACAATGAGCAGTTCTTC.

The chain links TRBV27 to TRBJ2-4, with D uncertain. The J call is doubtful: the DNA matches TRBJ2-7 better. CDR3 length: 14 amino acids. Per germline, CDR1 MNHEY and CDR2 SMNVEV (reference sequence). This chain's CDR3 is CASSLSSPQDEQYF. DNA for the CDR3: TGTGCCAGCAGTTTATCCTCCCCGCAGGACGAGCAGTACTTC.

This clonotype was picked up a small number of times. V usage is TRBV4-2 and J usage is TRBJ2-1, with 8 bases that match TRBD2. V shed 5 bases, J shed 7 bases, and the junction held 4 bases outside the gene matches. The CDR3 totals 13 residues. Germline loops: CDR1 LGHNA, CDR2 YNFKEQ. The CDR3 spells CASSTGGLNEQFF. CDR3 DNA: TGTGCCAGCAGCACGGGGGGGCTGAATGAGCAGTTCTTC.

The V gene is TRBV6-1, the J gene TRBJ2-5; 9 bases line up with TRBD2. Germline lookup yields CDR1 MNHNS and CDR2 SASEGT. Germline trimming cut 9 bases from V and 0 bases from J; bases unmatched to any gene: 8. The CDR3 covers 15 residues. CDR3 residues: CASIRVAGDQETQYF. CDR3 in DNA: TGTGCCAGTATTCGGGTAGCGGGGGACCAAGAGACCCAGTACTTC.

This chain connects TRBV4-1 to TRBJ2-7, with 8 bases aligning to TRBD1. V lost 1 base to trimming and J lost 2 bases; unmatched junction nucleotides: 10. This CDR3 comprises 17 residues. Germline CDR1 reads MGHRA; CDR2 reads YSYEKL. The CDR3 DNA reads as TGCGCCAGCAGCCAAGTGGGGTTGGGACAGGAGACCTACGAGCAGTACTTC. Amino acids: CASSQVGLGQETYEQYF.

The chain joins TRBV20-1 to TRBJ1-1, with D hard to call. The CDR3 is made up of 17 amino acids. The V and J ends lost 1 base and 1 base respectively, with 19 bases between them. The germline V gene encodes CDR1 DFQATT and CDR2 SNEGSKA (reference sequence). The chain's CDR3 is CSARVIGEWRANTEAFF. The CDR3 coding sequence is TGCAGTGCTAGAGTCATTGGGGAGTGGAGGGCGAACACTGAAGCTTTCTTT.

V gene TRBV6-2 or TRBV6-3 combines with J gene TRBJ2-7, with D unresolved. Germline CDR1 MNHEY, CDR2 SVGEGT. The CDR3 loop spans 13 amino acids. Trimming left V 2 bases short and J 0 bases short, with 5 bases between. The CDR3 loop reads CASSYASSYEQYF. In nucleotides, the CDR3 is TGTGCCAGCAGTTACGCGAGCTCCTACGAGCAGTACTTC.